This T cell receptor beta chain originates from a study of cytomegalovirus exposure and HLA in healthy donors (TCRdb year 2017). The study in broad terms: According to an earlier analysis of 550 to 700 of the donors, roughly 180 million T cells yielded roughly 110 million unique TCR beta sequences and approximately 280 Gb of sequence data. Rather than using new phenotypic data, the later analysis identified candidate immune exposures from TCR beta sequences and from how often those sequences occurred across donors. Of the 398 genotyped donors, 81% were placed in the genetic ancestry cluster associated with self-reported Caucasian donors. Roughly 5 DR-DQ haplotypes were handled as single units for association and clustering because linkage in the cohort was strong. All discovery cohort repertoires had been generated using a single sequencing platform. A later genetic analysis used genome-wide SNP genotypes for about 65% of the 666 donors, treating that subset as a discovery cohort. An early release covering roughly 640 HLA-typed donors comprised about 300 gigabases of sequencing data and tens of millions of unique TCR sequences. A later analysis re-examined previously published TCR beta repertoires from roughly 650 donors and added high-resolution HLA genotyping to investigate patterns of TCR occurrence. High-throughput TCR immunosequencing, statistical association of individual TCRs with disease status, and machine learning were combined to predict cytomegalovirus infection status. Donor age, sex, ethnicity and CMV serostatus were collected together with the repertoire data. The study aimed to test whether cataloging public T cell receptors could reveal signatures of past pathogen exposure. An earlier analysis of about 620 of the donors applied high-throughput TCR beta sequencing to assess whether each TCR beta V gene segment acted as functional or pseudogenic. Besides the first cohort of approximately 710 subjects, a separate validation cohort made up of over 95 different subjects was used. Typing coverage varied by locus: roughly 620-630 donors for A, B, C, DRB1 and DQB1; around 560 for DQA1; around 570 for DPA1; roughly 470 for DPB1. Using immunosequencing, the study profiled T cell repertoires from 550 to 750 subjects and related those repertoires to cytomegalovirus serostatus. Class I and class II HLA loci were covered by the typing at four-digit resolution. On average, around 200,000 unique TCR beta nucleotide sequences were sequenced per donor among 300 to 500 genotyped donors of the cohort, with roughly 18% of those sequences being non-productive.

What the authors observed across the whole study: When HLA alleles, especially DR and DQ, strongly co-occurred, TCR associations were difficult to assign to individual alleles. Linkage disequilibrium might explain the correlated functional status among segregating V segments, but an unknown experimental factor could not be excluded. The 87-base-pair reads could not distinguish some IMGT-functional V segments, including TRBV6-2 and TRBV6-3, so those segments were excluded. It was suggested by the authors that the approach could potentially be generalized to other disease states and immunological phenotypes. In a later analysis, HLA-associated TCR beta chains showed more clonal expansion and lower generation probabilities than non-associated chains that were equally common. For the cohort, immune exposure information was limited to CMV serostatus. A later analysis found that TCR association rates varied across HLA loci, with DRB1 alleles showing the most associated TCRs and HLA-C alleles the fewest. In a later genetic analysis, fewer N-insertions in productive TCRs were reported among donors in an Asian-associated ancestry cluster than the roughly 700-donor mean. At a false discovery rate of 0.05, a later analysis linked around 17,000 TCR beta sequences to specific HLA alleles. The presence/absence analyses assumed that sequencing depth was roughly uniform across donors, and that assumption may not be true. In a later genetic analysis, a missense DCLRE1C variant was associated with V-gene and J-gene trimming of TCR beta chains, and the association was replicated in an independent cohort. Most CMV-associated TCR beta chains appeared to be HLA-restricted in a later analysis, and the HLA associations seemed to be driven largely by CMV exposure. A cluster of highly shared sequence variants was judged likely to represent a technical artifact of the sequencing pipeline. The classifier was reported to diagnose cytomegalovirus status with high specificity and sensitivity in both the original cohort and the validation cohort. This cohort had only TCR beta chains sequenced, and the lack of alpha or paired-chain data limited which features could be detected. In vitro tests confirmed that a few of the cytomegalovirus-associated TCR beta chains recognize cytomegalovirus antigens. In a later analysis, several top co-occurrence clusters were reported to appear linked to parvovirus B19, influenza, CMV and Epstein-Barr virus. In an earlier analysis of a few hundred of the donors, most TCR beta V segments were observed in productive rearrangements about 87% or about 30% of the time, broadly matching IMGT annotations. A further reported finding was that TCR beta sequences accurately predicted the HLA-A and HLA-B alleles for most subjects in the first cohort. A total of about 150 TCR beta chains were listed by the study as associated with cytomegalovirus. Because HLA typing was unavailable for some donors at each locus, only the typed subset was used in association tests. Across donors, most TCR sequences were observed very rarely, whereas some public TCRs were present in many individuals. Because counts were too low, about 18 rarely observed V segments, including chromosome 9 orphons, were left out of the earlier analysis of about 500 of the donors.

Ten or more counts support this clone. Its cognate antigen has yet to be identified. The input lacks base qualities; no much larger clone sits a single base away. Trimming costs V 4 bases and J 5 bases, and their ends lie 13 bases apart. In the germline V gene, CDR1 corresponds to SGDLS and CDR2 to YYNGEE. The CDR3 covers 13 residues, taking in both the cysteine and the phenylalanine. The kept DNA is CDR3 alone, 39 bases in frame from the first base. The library came from the immunoSEQ multiplex PCR assay. For the multiplex PCR, a mixture combining 60 forward primers for TCR Vbeta segments and 13 reverse primers for TCR Jbeta segments was used. Amplification of the CDR3 region of rearranged TCR beta genes was performed with a multiplex PCR assay on genomic DNA. On the Illumina HiSeq System, the amplified TCR beta libraries were sequenced as 87-base-pair reads. For the original study's pipeline: A later analysis tallied approximately 87 million unique TCR beta chains across the approximately 670 repertoires, and some 12 million of those chains were shared by two or more donors. To remove PCR and sequencing errors, raw reads were error-corrected and collapsed into unique sequences using a nearest-neighbor algorithm that merged closely related sequences. CDR3 sequences were aligned to IMGT reference sequences to assign V, D and J gene segments. For a sequence to be retained, a match of at least six nucleotides was required to both a V gene segment and a J gene segment. Rearrangements were classified as productive when the CDR3 lacked stop codons and remained in frame with V and J, and all other rearrangements were classified as non-productive. CDR3 was defined by IMGT convention, running from the second conserved V-encoded cysteine to the conserved J-encoded phenylalanine. In an earlier analysis of around 570 of the donors, sequences lacking an unambiguous match to a single V gene segment were excluded. In an earlier analysis of around 600 of the donors, V segments were called functional above 56.7% productive rearrangements and were called segregating when the between-donor standard deviation exceeded 5%. A statistical classification framework was developed to diagnose cytomegalovirus status using the catalog of TCR beta chain sequences. A later analysis assigned V and J genes by comparing TCR nucleotide sequences with IMGT/GENE-DB human TR gene sequences. In a later analysis, CDR3 sequences and most-parsimonious VDJ recombination scenarios were assigned using the TCRdist pipeline. In a later analysis, each TCR beta chain was defined by its CDR3 amino acid sequence together with its V-gene family, and reads without a unique V-gene family were excluded. To address suspected cross-contamination and a sequencing artifact, a later analysis removed 592 highly shared, low-generation-probability nucleotide sequences. In a later analysis, a clonal expansion index was calculated for each public chain from normalized within-repertoire ranks of inferred template counts. A later analysis computed generation probabilities with a VDJ recombination model fitted to out-of-frame rearrangements, and checked the results against IGoR. In a later analysis, hypergeometric tests were used to score TCR-TCR, TCR-HLA and TCR-CMV co-occurrence, with a repertoire-size bias correction applied to TCR pairs. A later analysis estimated false discovery rates by permuting HLA or CMV assignments 20 times. In a later analysis, co-occurring TCRs were grouped using DBSCAN, and TCRdist sequence similarity was added for clustering within HLA-allele-positive subsets. For co-occurrence clustering, repertoires with fewer than 30,000 or more than 120,000 public chains were excluded, along with about five repertoires with anomalous nucleotide sharing. The clones in this table, taken by TCRdb from immuneACCESS, are in-frame only. Not every clone is retained; where verified, under half of the shortfall comes from an unresolved V gene, and the cause of the rest is unknown. The V and J calls and the clone size are those of that table, but D and trimming were determined from the DNA. The sample yields about 130,000 clones; roughly 84% were counted once. Of the sample, under 2% is held by the ten largest clones.

The cohort consisted of hundreds of healthy bone marrow donors. Cohort members were all nominally healthy when sampled, although unrecorded immune exposures were likely present. The donor tested CMV seronegative, placing the donor among the 350 to 400 seronegative members of the cohort. A peripheral blood sample was provided by each donor, and peripheral blood mononuclear cells were used for TCR beta sequencing. The Qiagen DNeasy Blood Extraction Kit was used to extract genomic DNA from the blood cell samples. Recombination linked TRBV9 to TRBJ2-7; TRBD2 is possibly the D segment (7 matching bases). The source of this sequence is a boy under 18 in good health and CMV-seronegative. The sequenced sample was PBMCs. The CDR3 amino acid sequence is: CASSRRGRDEQYF. In nucleotide form, the sequence is TGTGCCAGCAGCCGTAGGGGGAGGGACGAGCAGTACTTC.